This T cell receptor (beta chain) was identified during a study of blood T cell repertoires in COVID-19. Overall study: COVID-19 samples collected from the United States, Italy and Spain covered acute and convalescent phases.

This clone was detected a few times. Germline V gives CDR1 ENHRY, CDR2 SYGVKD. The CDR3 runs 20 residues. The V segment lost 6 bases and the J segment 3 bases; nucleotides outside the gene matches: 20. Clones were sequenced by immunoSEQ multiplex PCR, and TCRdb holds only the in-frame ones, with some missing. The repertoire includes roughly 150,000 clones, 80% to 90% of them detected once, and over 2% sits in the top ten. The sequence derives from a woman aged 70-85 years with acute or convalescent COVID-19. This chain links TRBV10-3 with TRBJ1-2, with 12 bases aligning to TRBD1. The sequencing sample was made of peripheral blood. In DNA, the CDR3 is TGTGCCATCAGGAAGGTCTTCTCCCGGGACAGGGGGCTTATGGACTATGGCTACACCTTC. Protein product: CAIRKVFSRDRGLMDYGYTF.